These 17 T cell receptor beta chains share one sample of origin, sequenced in a study of blood T cell repertoires in COVID-19. Clones were sequenced by immunoSEQ multiplex PCR, and TCRdb holds only the in-frame ones, with some missing. The table includes about 130,000 clones, more than 75% detected once. Sequencing input: peripheral blood. The source of these receptors is an older woman with acute or convalescent COVID-19.

The chain links TRBV2 to TRBJ2-1; 14 nucleotides align to TRBD2. Per germline, CDR1 SNHLY and CDR2 FYNNEI. V lost 2 bases to trimming and J lost 6 bases; unmatched junction nucleotides: 6. This CDR3 comprises 17 residues. As DNA, the CDR3 is TGTGCCAGCAGTGAACCCCGACTAGCGGGAGGGCCCAATGAGCAGTTCTTC. Translating it yields CASSEPRLAGGPNEQFF. The variable domain in full, with the rest retrieved from reference TRBV2 and TRBJ2-1, is EPEVTQTPSHQVTQMGQEVILRCVPISNHLYFYWYRQILGQKVEFLVSFYNNEISEKSEIFDDQFSVERPDGSNFTLKIRSTKLEDSAMYFCASSEPRLAGGPNEQFFGPGTRLTVL.

The gene calls are TRBV6-5 and TRBJ1-1; tentatively, D is TRBD1 (5 bases). V lost 4 bases and J 7 bases, leaving 13 bases between the germline ends. The CDR3 runs to 13 residues. Germline CDR1 MNHEY, CDR2 SVGAGI. The CDR3 sequence is CASSWGPRGEAFF. The CDR3 nucleotides read TGTGCCAGCAGTTGGGGCCCTCGCGGTGAAGCTTTCTTT.

This chain connects TRBV7-8 to TRBJ2-7; TRBD1 might be the D (6 bases). Germline loops: CDR1 SGHVS, CDR2 FQNEAQ. The CDR3 contains 12 residues. V gave up 1 base and J gave up 5 bases, with 6 bases separating them. CDR3 loop: CASSLDRDEQYV. The CDR3 bases are TGTGCCAGCAGCTTAGACAGGGACGAGCAGTACGTC.

This clone showed up just once. CDR3: CAILERGFLMPQHF. The CDR3 DNA reads as TGTGCCATCCTAGAGCGGGGTTTTTTAATGCCCCAGCATTTT. The chain is built from TRBV28 and TRBJ1-5; D gene unclear. CDR1 and CDR2 (germline): MDHEN, SYDVKM. The CDR3 loop spans 14 amino acids. V lost 10 bases to trimming and J lost 9 bases, with 22 bases between them.

V and J are TRBV5-1 and TRBJ1-2; 10 bases are a match to TRBD1. From germline, CDR1 is SGHRS and CDR2 YFSETQ. The CDR3 extends over 17 amino acids. Trimming removed 3 bases from V and 1 base from J; junction bases left unmatched: 9. DNA of the CDR3: TGCGCCAGCAGCTCATATCCGGGACAGGGGATTAACTATGGCTACACCTTC. Its protein is CASSSYPGQGINYGYTF.

V usage is TRBV5-1 and J usage is TRBJ1-2; D is ambiguous. V was clipped by 0 bases and J by 4 bases, with 10 bases between them. In germline, CDR1 is SGHRS, CDR2 YFSETQ. The CDR3 has 14 residues. The CDR3 region is CASSLDVSSYGYTF. CDR3 bases: TGCGCCAGCAGCTTGGACGTTTCTAGCTATGGCTACACCTTC.

The chain combines TRBV29-1 with TRBJ1-2; 7 bases agree with TRBD1. The CDR3 length is 12 residues. The J segment lost 8 bases and the V segment lost 7 bases, leaving 10 bases of the junction unmatched. Per germline, CDR1 SQVTM and CDR2 ANQGSEA. CDR3 DNA sequence: TGCAGCGGGGGACAGTCCGAAACAGGCTACACCTTC. Its translation is CSGGQSETGYTF. The variable domain in full, with the rest retrieved from reference TRBV29-1 and TRBJ1-2, is SAVISQKPSRDICQRGTSLTIQCQVDSQVTMMFWYRQQPGQSLTLIATANQGSEATYESGFVIDKFPISRPNLTFSTLTVSNMSPEDSSIYLCSGGQSETGYTFGSGTRLTVV.

The CDR3, as DNA: TGTGCCAGCTCCACTAGCTGGGCGGCAGAGACCCAGTACTTC. It specifies CASSTSWAAETQYF. The chain employs TRBV7-9 and TRBJ2-5; possible D gene TRBD2, 6 bases. From germline, CDR1 is SEHNR and CDR2 FQNEAQ (reference sequence). This CDR3 has 14 amino acids. V lost 8 bases to trimming and J lost 4 bases, with 17 bases between them.

The genes are TRBV19 and TRBJ2-3, with TRBD2 identical over 7 bases. The CDR3 covers 13 residues. Trimming removed 6 bases from V and 6 bases from J; junction bases left unmatched: 6. Germline V lookup: CDR1 LNHDA, CDR2 SQIVND (reference sequence). The CDR3 nucleotides are TGTGCCAGTAGGTTACGGGGGGTGGATACGCAGTATTTT. As protein: CASRLRGVDTQYF.

CDR3 sequence (DNA): TGTGCCACCAGCAGAGAAATGGGTCGTAGGGGGGAGACCCAGTACTTC. Its translation is CATSREMGRRGETQYF. The chain uses TRBV15 and TRBJ2-5; tentatively, D is TRBD1 (6 bases). The germline V gene encodes CDR1 LNHNV and CDR2 YYDKDF (reference sequence). CDR3 length: 16 residues. V lost 0 bases to trimming and J lost 5 bases, with 16 bases between them.

This chain connects TRBV18 to TRBJ2-1; 7 bases map to TRBD2. Trimming took 4 bases from V and 8 from J; bases not matched to a gene: 8. The length of the CDR3 is 14 residues. CDR1 is KGHSH, CDR2 LQKENI, per germline. The CDR3 protein is CASSLRLARDEQFF. As DNA, the CDR3 is TGTGCCAGCTCACTGCGACTAGCTAGGGATGAGCAGTTCTTC. The full variable domain, in which reference TRBV18 and TRBJ2-1 provide the parts outside the CDR3, is NAGVMQNPRHLVRRRGQEARLRCSPMKGHSHVYWYRQLPEEGLKFMVYLQKENIIDESGMPKERFSAEFPKEGPSILRIQQVVRGDSAAYFCASSLRLARDEQFFGPGTRLTVL.

This chain connects TRBV28 to TRBJ1-2; TRBD1 aligns across 10 bases. Germline-derived CDR1 and CDR2 are MDHEN and SYDVKM. The CDR3 sequence is 15 residues long. V was pared by 4 bases and J by 10 bases, with 12 bases of the junction left unmatched. The CDR3 here is CASSSYPDRGRDYTF. In DNA form, the CDR3 reads TGTGCCAGCAGTTCCTATCCCGACAGGGGGCGCGACTACACCTTC.

This rearrangement joins TRBV3-1 (or the pseudogene TRBV3-2) to TRBJ1-2, with TRBD1 matching over 9 bases. Germline CDR1 and CDR2: LGHDT and YNNKEL (reference sequence). V was pared by 3 bases and J by 5 bases, with 10 bases of the junction left unmatched. The CDR3 length is 16 residues. The CDR3 loop reads CASSHTGTGMGYGYTF. The CDR3 DNA is TGTGCCAGCAGCCACACCGGGACAGGGATGGGTTATGGCTACACCTTC.

The chain couples TRBV2 to TRBJ1-4, with no clear D. Germline CDR1 and CDR2: SNHLY and FYNNEI. The CDR3 sequence is 15 residues long. V was pared by 6 bases and J by 6 bases, with 17 bases between. The CDR3 nucleotides read TGTGCCAGCAGCAACCGACCGAAGGCGGATGAAAAACTGTTTTTT. Translating it yields CASSNRPKADEKLFF. Full variable domain (remainder filled in from reference TRBV2 and TRBJ1-4): EPEVTQTPSHQVTQMGQEVILRCVPISNHLYFYWYRQILGQKVEFLVSFYNNEISEKSEIFDDQFSVERPDGSNFTLKIRSTKLEDSAMYFCASSNRPKADEKLFFGSGTQLSVL.

This clone was counted a single time. The V and J genes are TRBV6-6 and TRBJ1-1; 9 bases align to TRBD1. CDR3 length equals 13 residues. V lost 4 bases, J lost 4 bases, and 1 base stayed unmatched. Germline V gene lookup returns CDR1 MNHNY and CDR2 SVGAGI (reference sequence). DNA of the CDR3: TGTGCCAGCAGTTTGACAGGGGGCACTGAAGCTTTCTTT. This encodes CASSLTGGTEAFF.

This sequence joins TRBV24-1 and TRBJ2-1; D might be TRBD1 (6 bases). Trimming left V 3 bases short and J 7 bases short, with 12 bases between. Germline CDR1 and CDR2: KGHDR and SFDVKD. The CDR3 covers 14 residues. CDR3 in DNA: TGTGCCACCAGTGATGACTACAGGGTGAATGAGCAGTTCTTC. It codes for CATSDDYRVNEQFF.

DNA for the CDR3: TGCGCCAGCAGCCAAGATGGAGCATCATACTCTGGAAACACCATATATTTT. It translates to CASSQDGASYSGNTIYF. J is TRBJ1-3 and V is TRBV4-1, with unresolved D. The CDR3 spans 17 residues. Germline CDR1 MGHRA, CDR2 YSYEKL. The V gene lost 0 bases and the J gene lost 0 bases, with 12 bases spanning the gap.